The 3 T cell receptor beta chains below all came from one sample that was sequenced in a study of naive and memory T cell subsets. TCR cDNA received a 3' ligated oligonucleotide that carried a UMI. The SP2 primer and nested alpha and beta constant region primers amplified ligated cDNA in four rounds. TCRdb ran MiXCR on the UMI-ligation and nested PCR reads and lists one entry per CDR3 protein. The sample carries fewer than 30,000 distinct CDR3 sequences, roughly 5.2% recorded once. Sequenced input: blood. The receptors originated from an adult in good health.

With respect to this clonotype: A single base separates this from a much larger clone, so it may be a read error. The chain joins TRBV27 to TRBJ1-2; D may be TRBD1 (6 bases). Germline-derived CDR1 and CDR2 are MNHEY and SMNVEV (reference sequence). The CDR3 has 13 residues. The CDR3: CTSSFTGFYGYTF. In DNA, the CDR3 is TGTACCAGCAGTTTTACAGGGTTCTATGGCTACACCTTC.

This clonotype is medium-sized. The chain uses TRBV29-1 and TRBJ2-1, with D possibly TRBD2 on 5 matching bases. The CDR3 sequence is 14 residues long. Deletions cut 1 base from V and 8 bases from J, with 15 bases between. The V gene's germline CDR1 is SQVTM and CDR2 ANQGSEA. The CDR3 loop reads CSVEAPGSMDEQFF. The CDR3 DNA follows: TGCAGCGTTGAAGCCCCGGGATCTATGGATGAGCAGTTCTTC.

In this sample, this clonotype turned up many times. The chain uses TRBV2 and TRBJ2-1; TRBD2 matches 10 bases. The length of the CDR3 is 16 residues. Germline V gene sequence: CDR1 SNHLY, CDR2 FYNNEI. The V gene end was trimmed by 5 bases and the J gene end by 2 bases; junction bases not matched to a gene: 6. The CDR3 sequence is CASSRTSGSPYNEQFF. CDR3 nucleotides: TGTGCCAGCAGTCGGACTAGCGGAAGTCCCTACAATGAGCAGTTCTTC.